This TCR beta chain was documented in a study of identical twins. Overall study results and limits: Alpha sequences out of frame and shared by twins had excess low generation probability. A lower insertion count was a feature of abundant cord blood beta clonotypes, with no such feature in memory repertoires.

Each CDR3 protein gets one entry after TCRdb re-called the 5' RACE reads with MiXCR. The sample includes 1.5 million or so distinct CDR3 sequences, about 32% seen only once; the top ten take about 0.25%. Regarding this clonotype: The antigen remains undetermined.

The V and J ends lost 4 bases and 8 bases respectively, with 17 bases between them. This CDR3 contains 14 residues. From germline, CDR1 is SNHLY and CDR2 FYNNEI. The sequencing sample was made of cord blood. The chain has TRBV2 and TRBJ1-2; tentative D call: TRBD1 (6 bases). This receptor was taken from a newborn girl in good health. The CDR3 sequence is CASSGLRGAGGYTF. The CDR3 coding sequence is TGTGCCAGCAGTGGGCTGAGGGGGGCGGGGGGCTACACCTTC. The whole variable domain, remainder taken from reference TRBV2 and TRBJ1-2, is EPEVTQTPSHQVTQMGQEVILRCVPISNHLYFYWYRQILGQKVEFLVSFYNNEISEKSEIFDDQFSVERPDGSNFTLKIRSTKLEDSAMYFCASSGLRGAGGYTFGSGTRLTVV.